The text below deals with one T cell receptor beta chain. The antigen is not known. This record belongs to a study of T cell responses to AZD1222 COVID-19 vaccine. Produced via immunoSEQ multiplex PCR; TCRdb's table is partial and in-frame only. The sample holds tens of thousands of clones; roughly 80% are singletons and the top ten take around 20%. The germline V gene encodes CDR1 GTSNPN and CDR2 SVGIG (reference sequence). Losses at the gene ends were 3 bases for V and 1 base for J; bases not matched to a gene: 12. The CDR3 consists of 17 residues. Study-wide results and limits: Only 5 or 6 individuals given AZD1222 were seropositive at baseline.

The TCR comes from an adult in good health. Sequencing used peripheral blood, obtained on day 0 of AZD1222 vaccination. This sequence joins TRBV30 and TRBJ2-7; 10 bases fit TRBD1. As DNA, the CDR3 is TGTGCCTGGAGCGCCTTTTTTGGACAGGGGGGTTCCTACGAGCAGTACTTC. The encoded protein is CAWSAFFGQGGSYEQYF.